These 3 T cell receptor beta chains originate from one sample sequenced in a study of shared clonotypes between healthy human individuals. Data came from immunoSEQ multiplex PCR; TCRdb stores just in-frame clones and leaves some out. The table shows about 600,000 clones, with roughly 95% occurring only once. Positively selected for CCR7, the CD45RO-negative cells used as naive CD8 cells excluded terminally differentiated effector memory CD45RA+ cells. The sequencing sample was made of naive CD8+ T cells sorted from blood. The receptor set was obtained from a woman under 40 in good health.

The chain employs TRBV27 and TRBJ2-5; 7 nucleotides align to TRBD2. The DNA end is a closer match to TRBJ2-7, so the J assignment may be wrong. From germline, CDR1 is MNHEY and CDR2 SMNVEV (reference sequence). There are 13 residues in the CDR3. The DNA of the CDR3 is TGTGCCAGCAGTTTACTAGCGGACTACGAGCAGTACTTC. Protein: CASSLLADYEQYF.

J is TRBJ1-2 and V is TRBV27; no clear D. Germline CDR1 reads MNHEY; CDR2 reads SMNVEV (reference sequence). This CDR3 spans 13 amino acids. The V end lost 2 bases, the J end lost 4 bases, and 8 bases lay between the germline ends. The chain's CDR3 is CASSLAASYGYTF. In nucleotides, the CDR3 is TGTGCCAGCAGTTTAGCGGCCTCCTATGGCTACACCTTC.

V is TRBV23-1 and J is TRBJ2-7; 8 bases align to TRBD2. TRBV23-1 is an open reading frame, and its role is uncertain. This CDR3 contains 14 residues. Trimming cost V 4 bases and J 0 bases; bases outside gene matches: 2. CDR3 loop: CASSRGTSSYEQYF. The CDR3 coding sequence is TGCGCCAGCAGTCGGGGGACTAGCTCCTACGAGCAGTACTTC.